The 22 T cell receptor beta chains listed next were all sequenced from one sample in a study of blood T cell repertoires in COVID-19. TCRdb's table, derived via immunoSEQ multiplex PCR, lists solely in-frame clones and lacks some. The data hold fewer than 35,000 clones, with 75% to 85% observed a single time. Specimen: peripheral blood. These receptors were taken from a man in his 60s with active COVID-19.

CDR3 loop: CATSDLSRGVTDTQYF. The CDR3 nucleotides read TGTGCCACCAGTGATTTAAGCAGGGGGGTCACAGATACGCAGTATTTT. The chain recombines TRBV24-1 with TRBJ2-3, with a possible D match to TRBD1 (7 bases). Germline assignment: CDR1 KGHDR and CDR2 SFDVKD. CDR3 length equals 16 residues. Between the trimmed V and J ends, which lost 1 base and 2 bases, there was a span of 12 bases.

Here the CDR3 DNA reads TGTGCCAGCAGCAGGTGGAGGGGGCAGAACACTGAAGCTTTCTTT. Protein sequence: CASSRWRGQNTEAFF. This chain links TRBV9 with TRBJ1-1; 7 bases match TRBD1. Trimming took 4 bases from V and 1 from J; bases not matched to a gene: 7. Germline CDR1 SGDLS, CDR2 YYNGEE. This CDR3 region has 15 residues. The full variable domain, in which reference TRBV9 and TRBJ1-1 provide the parts outside the CDR3, is DSGVTQTPKHLITATGQRVTLRCSPRSGDLSVYWYQQSLDQGLQFLIQYYNGEERAKGNILERFSAQQFPDLHSELNLSSLELGDSALYFCASSRWRGQNTEAFFGQGTRLTVV.

This clone was counted a few times. The chain recombines TRBV5-1 with TRBJ2-7, with 7 bases that match TRBD1. From germline, CDR1 is SGHRS and CDR2 YFSETQ. This CDR3 has 14 amino acids. V dropped 2 bases and J dropped 2; count of bases not matched to a gene: 4. The CDR3 DNA reads TGCGCCAGCAGCTTCGACAGGGTTCCCTACGAGCAGTACTTC. This codes for CASSFDRVPYEQYF.

The chain carries TRBV6-5 and TRBJ2-7; 7 bases align to TRBD1. Losses at the gene ends were 6 bases for V and 1 base for J; bases not matched to a gene: 3. The CDR3 is 13 residues long. From germline, CDR1 is MNHEY and CDR2 SVGAGI. DNA for the CDR3: TGTGCCAGCAGCGGGACAGCGTCCTACGAGCAGTACTTC. Residues: CASSGTASYEQYF.

This chain links TRBV28 with TRBJ2-1, with TRBD1 matching 10 bases. V dropped 7 bases and J dropped 7; count of bases not matched to a gene: 4. CDR3 size: 13 residues. The V gene's germline CDR1 is MDHEN and CDR2 SYDVKM. The CDR3 reads CASMDRGRNEQFF. The CDR3 DNA reads as TGTGCCAGCATGGACAGGGGGAGAAATGAGCAGTTCTTC.

In its sample, this clone was seen a few times. This chain connects TRBV25-1 to TRBJ1-3; D is undetermined. CDR3 size: 13 residues. CDR1 is MGHDK and CDR2 is SYGVNS in the germline V gene. V lost 5 bases and J lost 0, with 5 bases in between. The CDR3 DNA reads TGTGCCAGCAGTCAAAACTCTGGAAACACCATATATTTT. Translated, it gives CASSQNSGNTIYF.

The chain links TRBV24-1 to TRBJ2-1; D remains unclear. The CDR3 runs 16 residues. The V and J ends lost 5 bases and 4 bases respectively, with 17 bases between them. Germline CDR1 reads KGHDR; CDR2 reads SFDVKD. The DNA of the CDR3 is TGTGCCACCAGTGTCCCTACAGCTCCGTCTTACAATGAGCAGTTCTTC. Protein sequence: CATSVPTAPSYNEQFF.

The chain employs TRBV5-1 and TRBJ2-3; D is undetermined. The CDR3 spans 14 residues. Germline V gene sequence: CDR1 SGHRS, CDR2 YFSETQ. The V end lost 6 bases, the J end lost 0 bases, and 11 bases lay between the germline ends. This chain's CDR3 is CASMAQPSTDTQYF. The CDR3 bases are TGCGCCAGCATGGCCCAACCTAGCACAGATACGCAGTATTTT.

The V and J genes are TRBV28 and TRBJ1-2; D is possibly TRBD1 (6 bases). CDR3 length: 13 amino acids. CDR1 is MDHEN and CDR2 is SYDVKM in the germline V gene. V was trimmed by 11 bases and J by 7 bases, leaving 20 bases between them. In nucleotides, the CDR3 is TGTGCCTGGAGGGAGGGGGGCTCTCCTGGCTACACCTTC. Its protein product is CAWREGGSPGYTF.

The chain is built from TRBV12-5 and TRBJ2-7; D not resolved. Trimming removed 1 base from V and 2 bases from J, with 12 bases in between. The germline gives CDR1 LGHNT, CDR2 FRNRAP. This CDR3 spans 15 amino acids. The CDR3 here is CASGLGPPEAYEQYV. In DNA form, the CDR3 reads TGTGCTAGTGGTTTGGGGCCCCCCGAGGCCTACGAGCAGTACGTC.

This clone was seen more than once but under ten times. Here the CDR3 reads CASSHGQSYEQYF. For the CDR3, the DNA is TGTGCCAGCAGTCACGGACAGTCCTACGAGCAGTACTTC. This chain uses TRBV12-3 or TRBV12-4 with TRBJ2-7, with a tentative D call TRBD1 (6 bases). V was pared by 5 bases and J by 1 base, with 9 bases between. The CDR3 length is 13 residues.

This chain uses TRBV18 with TRBJ2-3, with a weak D call TRBD1 (6 bases). Per germline, CDR1 KGHSH and CDR2 LQKENI. The CDR3 runs 15 residues. The V and J ends lost 6 bases and 1 base respectively, with 14 bases between them. The CDR3: CASSRGLVGTDTQYF. The CDR3 DNA follows: TGTGCCAGCTCGAGGGGGTTGGTCGGCACAGATACGCAGTATTTT.

This chain joins TRBV3-1 (or the pseudogene TRBV3-2) and TRBJ1-2; tentatively, D is TRBD1 (5 bases). From germline, CDR1 is LGHDT and CDR2 YNNKEL (reference sequence). V was trimmed by 3 bases and J by 7 bases, leaving 9 bases between them. This CDR3 is built from 12 residues. DNA of the CDR3: TGTGCCAGCAGCCAGACAGATTCTGGCTACACCTTC. Residues: CASSQTDSGYTF.

This clone occurred once. The V gene is TRBV11-3, the J gene TRBJ2-3; 7 bases align to TRBD2. The CDR3 contains 13 residues. The V and J ends lost 6 bases and 1 base, in that order; junction bases with no gene match: 1. From germline, CDR1 is SGHNT and CDR2 YENEEA. The CDR3 DNA reads TGTGCCAGCAGTGCGGGAGGCACAGATACGCAGTATTTT. Residues: CASSAGGTDTQYF.

This clone turned up a few times. This sequence joins TRBV12-1 and TRBJ1-2; no check of the table's D call, TRBD1, against the DNA was made. TRBV12-1 is deemed a pseudogene. There are 16 residues in the CDR3. The CDR3: CASSLPGQRPNYGYTF. DNA for the CDR3: TGTGCCAGCAGCTTACCGGGACAAAGGCCCAACTATGGCTACACCTTC.

This chain connects TRBV27 to TRBJ2-2; D is perhaps TRBD2 (6 bases). Trimming shortened V by 8 bases and J by 2 bases, and 12 bases separated the two germline ends. CDR3 length: 14 amino acids. In germline, CDR1 is MNHEY, CDR2 SMNVEV (reference sequence). The CDR3 reads CASHRDSNTGELFF. DNA for the CDR3: TGTGCCAGCCACCGGGACTCTAACACCGGGGAGCTGTTTTTT.

This chain connects TRBV18 to TRBJ2-3, with D possibly TRBD2 on 5 matching bases. Germline values: CDR1 KGHSH, CDR2 LQKENI. This CDR3 is 13 amino acids long. V was clipped by 3 bases and J by 8 bases, with 12 bases between them. The CDR3 loop is CASSPRGHGTQYF. CDR3 DNA: TGTGCCAGCTCACCCAGAGGGCATGGTACGCAGTATTTT.

The J gene is TRBJ2-7, the V gene TRBV6-1; 8 nucleotides agree with TRBD2. Germline V CDR1 and CDR2: MNHNS, SASEGT. The CDR3 is 16 amino acids. J lost 3 bases, V lost 4 bases, and 11 bases had no gene match. CDR3 residues: CASSGPQRESYYEQYV. The CDR3 DNA follows: TGTGCCAGCAGTGGTCCCCAGCGGGAGTCCTACTACGAGCAGTACGTC.

The chain links TRBV5-6 to TRBJ2-7; 12 bases align to TRBD2. With 2 bases clipped from V and 6 bases from J, the junction kept 9 bases outside the gene matches. Germline CDR1 is SGHDT and CDR2 is YYEEEE. This CDR3 spans 16 amino acids. The CDR3 DNA is TGTGCCAGCAGCTTAGGACTAGCGGGAATATTACGCGAGCAGTACTTC. Amino acids: CASSLGLAGILREQYF.

This clone has just a few counts. The V call is TRBV11-2, the J call TRBJ1-3; D gene ambiguous. Germline-derived CDR1 and CDR2 are SGHAT and FQNNGV. V was pared by 1 base and J by 0 bases, with 10 bases between. The CDR3 extends over 16 amino acids. The CDR3 DNA follows: TGTGCCAGCAGCTTAGCCGGTCGGGACTCTGGAAACACCATATATTTT. Residues: CASSLAGRDSGNTIYF.

This sequence joins TRBV7-2 and TRBJ1-6; D may be TRBD1 (5 bases). CDR1 and CDR2 (germline): SGHTA, FQGNSA. The CDR3 extends over 18 amino acids. V dropped 5 bases and J dropped 9 bases, with 26 bases sitting between them. CDR3 sequence (DNA): TGTGCCAGCAGCCCTACGGGGGGGAGGGCCAGGGTGGGTTCACCCCTCCACTTT. Its protein product is CASSPTGGRARVGSPLHF.

The gene calls are TRBV19 and TRBJ2-3; maybe TRBD1 (5 bases). Trimming left V 6 bases short and J 4 bases short, with 20 bases between. The germline V gene has CDR1 LNHDA and CDR2 SQIVND (reference sequence). The CDR3 extends over 16 amino acids. As DNA, the CDR3 is TGTGCCAGTAGCCCATTCGGGCAGGGAAGAGCAGATACGCAGTATTTT. Translating it yields CASSPFGQGRADTQYF.